A single sample gave rise to the 10 T cell receptor beta chains below, sequenced in a study of tumour-infiltrating T cells in Burkitt lymphoma. The repertoire was sequenced with immunoSEQ multiplex PCR; TCRdb's copy has only in-frame clones and lacks some. The sample lists tens of thousands of clones; more than 25% were seen once. The sample taken for sequencing was tumor tissue. Receptors were obtained from a human donor with Burkitt lymphoma.

The chain is built from TRBV7-9 and TRBJ2-2, with D tentatively TRBD1 (5 bases). The germline CDR1 and CDR2 sequences are SEHNR and FQNEAQ (reference sequence). V shed 8 bases and J shed 2 bases, with 24 bases lying between them. This CDR3 has 18 amino acids. This chain's CDR3 is CASPNIFPHDSNTGELFF. DNA of the CDR3: TGTGCCAGCCCCAACATATTTCCTCACGACAGTAACACCGGGGAGCTGTTTTTT.

The J gene is TRBJ1-1, the V gene TRBV20-1; tentative D call: TRBD1 (6 bases). Germline lookup yields CDR1 DFQATT and CDR2 SNEGSKA (reference sequence). There are 11 residues in the CDR3. The chain's CDR3 is CVGQMNTEAFF. The CDR3 nucleotides are TGCGTTGGACAGATGAACACTGAAGCTTTCTTT.

This clone was seen a handful of times. The chain links TRBV7-9 to TRBJ1-3, with 10 bases aligning to TRBD1. The germline V gene has CDR1 SEHNR and CDR2 FQNEAQ (reference sequence). The CDR3 spans 17 residues. Trimming removed 5 bases from V and 3 bases from J; junction bases left unmatched: 10. In DNA, the CDR3 is TGTGCCAGCAGCCTCAGACCGGGACAGGGGTATGGAAACACCATATATTTT. Amino acid sequence: CASSLRPGQGYGNTIYF.

This chain joins TRBV19 and TRBJ1-1, with TRBD1 as a possible D gene (5 bases). The CDR3 extends over 15 amino acids. Trimming left V 3 bases short and J 3 bases short, with 14 bases between. The germline V gene encodes CDR1 LNHDA and CDR2 SQIVND (reference sequence). CDR3 DNA: TGTGCCAGTAGTATGGGGAGGGGAGGGGACACTGAAGCTTTCTTT. Protein sequence: CASSMGRGGDTEAFF.

The gene calls are TRBV6-1 and TRBJ2-3; D is undetermined. The germline CDR1 and CDR2 sequences are MNHNS and SASEGT. Trimming cost V 0 bases and J 3 bases, with 1 base left between them. The CDR3 is 12 residues long. CDR3 in DNA: TGTGCCAGCAGTGAAGCGACAGATACGCAGTATTTT. This translates into CASSEATDTQYF.

The chain has TRBV4-2 and TRBJ2-5; TRBD1 matches 7 bases. Germline CDR1 and CDR2: LGHNA and YNFKEQ. CDR3 length: 14 residues. The ends lost 4 bases at V and 8 bases at J; junction bases unmatched: 10. The chain's CDR3 is CASSPRDREGTQYF. Written as DNA, the CDR3 is TGTGCCAGCAGCCCCCGGGACAGAGAAGGAACCCAGTACTTC.

The rearrangement joins TRBV2 to TRBJ2-5; D not certain. Germline CDR1 reads SNHLY; CDR2 reads FYNNEI. The length of the CDR3 is 13 residues. Trimming pared 4 bases from V and 3 bases from J, leaving 9 bases between. The CDR3 coding sequence is TGTGCCAGCAGTGGCACAGATAAAGAGACCCAGTACTTC. Amino acids: CASSGTDKETQYF. The entire variable domain, with the rest obtained from reference TRBV2 and TRBJ2-5, is as follows: EPEVTQTPSHQVTQMGQEVILRCVPISNHLYFYWYRQILGQKVEFLVSFYNNEISEKSEIFDDQFSVERPDGSNFTLKIRSTKLEDSAMYFCASSGTDKETQYFGPGTRLLVL.

There are a few counts of this clone. The chain uses TRBV7-2 and TRBJ1-2; 9 nucleotides match TRBD1. V gave up 7 bases and J gave up 4 bases; unmatched junction bases: 7. This CDR3 has 14 amino acids. Germline assignment: CDR1 SGHTA and CDR2 FQGNSA. CDR3 region: CASTPGQGGYGYTF. The CDR3 nucleotides read TGTGCCAGCACCCCGGGACAGGGCGGCTATGGCTACACCTTC.

V and J are TRBV9 and TRBJ2-3; 7 nucleotides match TRBD2. CDR1 is SGDLS, CDR2 YYNGEE, per germline. The V and J ends lost 7 bases and 7 bases, in that order; junction bases with no gene match: 3. This CDR3 has 11 residues. In DNA, the CDR3 is TGTGCCAGCGTGGGGGGGAATACGCAGTATTTT. As protein: CASVGGNTQYF.

This clone has more than one count but fewer than ten. The chain combines TRBV10-1 with TRBJ2-7, with D possibly TRBD1 on 6 matching bases. Between the trimmed V and J ends, which lost 6 bases and 4 bases, there was a span of 16 bases. The length of the CDR3 is 14 residues. CDR1 WNHNN and CDR2 SYGVQD come from the germline V gene (reference sequence). The CDR3: CASRRRDTGYEQYF. DNA of the CDR3: TGCGCCAGCAGACGCCGGGACACCGGATACGAGCAGTACTTC.